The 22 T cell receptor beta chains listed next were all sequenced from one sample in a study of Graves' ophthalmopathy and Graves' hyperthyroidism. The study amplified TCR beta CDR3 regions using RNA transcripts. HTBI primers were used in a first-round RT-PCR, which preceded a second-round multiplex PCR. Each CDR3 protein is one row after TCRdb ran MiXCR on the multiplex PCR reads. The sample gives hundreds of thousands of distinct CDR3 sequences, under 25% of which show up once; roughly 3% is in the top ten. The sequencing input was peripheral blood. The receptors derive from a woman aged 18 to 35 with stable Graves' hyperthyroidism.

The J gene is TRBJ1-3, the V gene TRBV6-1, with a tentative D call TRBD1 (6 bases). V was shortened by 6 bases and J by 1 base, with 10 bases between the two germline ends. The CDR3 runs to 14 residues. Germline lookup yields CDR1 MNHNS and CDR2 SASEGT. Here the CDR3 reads CASRGDTSGNTIYF. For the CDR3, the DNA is TGTGCCAGCAGGGGGGACACATCTGGAAACACCATATATTTT.

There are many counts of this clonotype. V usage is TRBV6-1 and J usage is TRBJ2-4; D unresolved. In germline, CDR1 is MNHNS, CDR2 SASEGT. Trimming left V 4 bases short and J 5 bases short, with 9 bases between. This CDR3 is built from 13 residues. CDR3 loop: CASSASEENIQYF. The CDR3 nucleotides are TGTGCCAGCAGTGCGTCAGAAGAAAACATTCAGTACTTC.

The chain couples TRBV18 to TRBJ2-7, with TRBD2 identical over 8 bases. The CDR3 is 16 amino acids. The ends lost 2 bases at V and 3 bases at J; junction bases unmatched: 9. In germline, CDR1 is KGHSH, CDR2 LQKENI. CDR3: CASSPSRSGALYEQYF. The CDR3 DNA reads TGTGCCAGCTCACCATCACGTAGCGGGGCCCTCTACGAGCAGTACTTC.

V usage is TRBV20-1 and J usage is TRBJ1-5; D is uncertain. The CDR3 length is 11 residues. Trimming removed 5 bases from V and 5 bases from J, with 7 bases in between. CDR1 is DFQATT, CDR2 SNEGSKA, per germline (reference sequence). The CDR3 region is CSASRDQPQHF. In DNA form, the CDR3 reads TGCAGTGCTTCTCGTGATCAGCCCCAGCATTTT.

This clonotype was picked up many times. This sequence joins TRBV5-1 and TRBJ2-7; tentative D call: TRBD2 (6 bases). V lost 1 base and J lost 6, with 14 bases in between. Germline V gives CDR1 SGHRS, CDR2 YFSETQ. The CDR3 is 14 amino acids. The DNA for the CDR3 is TGCGCCAGCAGCTTGATTGCGCTCGGGGGCGAGCAGTACTTC. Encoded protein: CASSLIALGGEQYF.

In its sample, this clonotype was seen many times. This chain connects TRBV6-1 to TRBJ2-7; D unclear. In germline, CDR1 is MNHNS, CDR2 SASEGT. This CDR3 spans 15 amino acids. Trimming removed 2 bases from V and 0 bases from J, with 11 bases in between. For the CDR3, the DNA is TGTGCCAGCAGTGAATTGGTCTGGGCCTCCTACGAGCAGTACTTC. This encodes CASSELVWASYEQYF.

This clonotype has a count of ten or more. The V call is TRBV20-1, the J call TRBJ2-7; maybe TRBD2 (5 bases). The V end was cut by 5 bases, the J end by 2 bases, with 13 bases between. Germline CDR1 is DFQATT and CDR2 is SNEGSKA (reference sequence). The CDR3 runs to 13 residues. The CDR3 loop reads CSAWASTTYEQYF. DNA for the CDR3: TGCAGTGCTTGGGCTAGCACAACCTACGAGCAGTACTTC.

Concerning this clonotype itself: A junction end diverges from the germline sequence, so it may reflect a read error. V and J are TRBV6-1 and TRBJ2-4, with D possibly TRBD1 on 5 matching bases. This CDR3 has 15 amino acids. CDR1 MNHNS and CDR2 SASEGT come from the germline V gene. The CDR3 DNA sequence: TGTGCCAGCAGTGAAGCCCCGTCCCCAGGGAACATTAAGTACTTC. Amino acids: CASSEAPSPGNIKYF.

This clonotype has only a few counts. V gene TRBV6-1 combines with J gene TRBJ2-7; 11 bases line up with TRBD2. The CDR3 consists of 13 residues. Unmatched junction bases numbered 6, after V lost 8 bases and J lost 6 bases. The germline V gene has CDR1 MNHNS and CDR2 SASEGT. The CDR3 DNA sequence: TGTGCCAGCGAGGAACTAGCGGGAGCCGAGCAGTACTTC. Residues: CASEELAGAEQYF.

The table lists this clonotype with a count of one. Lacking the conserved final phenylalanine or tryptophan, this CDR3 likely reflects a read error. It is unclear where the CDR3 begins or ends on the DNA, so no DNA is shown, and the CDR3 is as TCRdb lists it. The chain's CDR3 is CASSPDSDEACL. This sequence joins TRBV28 and TRBJ2-2; the DNA was not compared with TRBD1, the D call given in the table. The CDR3 has 12 residues if both end residues are counted. CDR1 and CDR2 from the germline V gene are MDHEN and SYDVKM.

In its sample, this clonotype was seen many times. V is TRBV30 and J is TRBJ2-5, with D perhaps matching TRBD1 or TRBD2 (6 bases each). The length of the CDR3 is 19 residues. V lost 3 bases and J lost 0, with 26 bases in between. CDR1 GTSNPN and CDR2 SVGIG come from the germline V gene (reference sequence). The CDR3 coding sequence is TGTGCCTGGAGCCCGTTTTCCGGGGGCTTAATGAAGGACCAAGAGACCCAGTACTTC. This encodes CAWSPFSGGLMKDQETQYF.

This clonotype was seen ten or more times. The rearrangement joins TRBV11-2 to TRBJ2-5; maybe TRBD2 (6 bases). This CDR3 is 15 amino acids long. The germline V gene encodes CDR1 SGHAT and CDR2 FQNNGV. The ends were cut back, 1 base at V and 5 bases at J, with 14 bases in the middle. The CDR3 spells CASSLGSGGTETQYF. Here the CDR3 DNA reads TGTGCCAGCAGCTTAGGCAGTGGCGGGACTGAGACCCAGTACTTC.

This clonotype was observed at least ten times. This chain's CDR3 is CASSPISWANYGYTF. The CDR3 DNA is TGTGCCAGCAGCCCAATATCCTGGGCTAACTATGGCTACACCTTC. The chain links TRBV2 to TRBJ1-2, with D unresolved. The germline CDR1 and CDR2 sequences are SNHLY and FYNNEI. This CDR3 has 15 residues. Trimming shortened V by 6 bases and J by 0 bases, and 14 bases separated the two germline ends.

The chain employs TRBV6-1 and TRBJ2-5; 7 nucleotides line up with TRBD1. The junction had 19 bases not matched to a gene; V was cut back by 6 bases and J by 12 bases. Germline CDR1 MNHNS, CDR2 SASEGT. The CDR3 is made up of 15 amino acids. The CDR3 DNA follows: TGTGCCAGCAGCTCTCCCGACAGGGTCGGGGAGACGGAGTACTTC. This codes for CASSSPDRVGETEYF.

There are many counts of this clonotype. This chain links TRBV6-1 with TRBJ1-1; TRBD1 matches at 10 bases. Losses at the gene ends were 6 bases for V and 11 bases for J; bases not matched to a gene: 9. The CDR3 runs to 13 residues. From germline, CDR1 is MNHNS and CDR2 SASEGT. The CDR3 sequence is CASRDPDRGVAFF. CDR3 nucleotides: TGTGCCAGCAGGGACCCGGACAGGGGGGTGGCTTTCTTT.

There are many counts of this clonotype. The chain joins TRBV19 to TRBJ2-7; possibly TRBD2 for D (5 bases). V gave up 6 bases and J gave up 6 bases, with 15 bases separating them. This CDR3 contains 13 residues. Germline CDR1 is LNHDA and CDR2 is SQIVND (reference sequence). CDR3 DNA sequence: TGTGCCAGTAGGTCAACTAGGTCGGGCGAGCAGTACTTC. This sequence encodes CASRSTRSGEQYF.

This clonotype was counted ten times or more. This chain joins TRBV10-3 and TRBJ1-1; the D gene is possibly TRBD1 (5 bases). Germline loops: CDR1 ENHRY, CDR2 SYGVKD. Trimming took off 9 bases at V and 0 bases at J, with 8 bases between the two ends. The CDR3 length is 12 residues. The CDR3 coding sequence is TGTGCCATTCAAGGGGTGAACACTGAAGCTTTCTTT. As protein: CAIQGVNTEAFF.

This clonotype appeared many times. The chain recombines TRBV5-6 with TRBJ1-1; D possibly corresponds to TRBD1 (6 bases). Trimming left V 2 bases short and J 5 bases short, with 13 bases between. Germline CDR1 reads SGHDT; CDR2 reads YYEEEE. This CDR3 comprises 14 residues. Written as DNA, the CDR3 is TGTGCCAGCAGCTTCAACCGGGGGCGTACTGAAGCTTTCTTT. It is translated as CASSFNRGRTEAFF. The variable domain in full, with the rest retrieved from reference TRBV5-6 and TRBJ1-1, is DAGVTQSPTHLIKTRGQQVTLRCSPKSGHDTVSWYQQALGQGPQFIFQYYEEEERQRGNFPDRFSGHQFPNYSSELNVNALLLGDSALYLCASSFNRGRTEAFFGQGTRLTVV.

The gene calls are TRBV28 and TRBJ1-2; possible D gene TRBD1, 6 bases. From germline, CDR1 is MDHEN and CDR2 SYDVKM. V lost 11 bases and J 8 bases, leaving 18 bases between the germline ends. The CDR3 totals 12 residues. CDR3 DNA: TGTGCCTCGGGACACCGCGGGCAGGGCTACACCTTC. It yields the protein CASGHRGQGYTF.

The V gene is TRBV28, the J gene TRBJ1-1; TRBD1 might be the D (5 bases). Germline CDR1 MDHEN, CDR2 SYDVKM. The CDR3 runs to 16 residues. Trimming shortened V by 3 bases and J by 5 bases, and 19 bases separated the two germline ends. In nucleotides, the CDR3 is TGTGCCAGCAGTTTCGGGCAGGGAATAGGTTGGACTGAAGCTTTCTTT. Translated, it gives CASSFGQGIGWTEAFF.

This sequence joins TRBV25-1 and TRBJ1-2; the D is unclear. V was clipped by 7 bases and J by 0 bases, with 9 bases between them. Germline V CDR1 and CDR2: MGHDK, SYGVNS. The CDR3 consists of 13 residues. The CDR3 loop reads CASTGGANYGYTF. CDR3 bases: TGTGCCAGCACGGGCGGAGCTAACTATGGCTACACCTTC.

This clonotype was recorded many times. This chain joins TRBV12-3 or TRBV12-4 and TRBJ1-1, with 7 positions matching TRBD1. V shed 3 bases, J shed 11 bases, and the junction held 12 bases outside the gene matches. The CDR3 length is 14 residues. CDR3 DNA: TGTGCCAGCAGTTTCGGGACAGACCTGCCCATCGCTTTCTTT. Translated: CASSFGTDLPIAFF.